These T cell receptor beta chains were read from a single sample in a study of identical twins. TCRdb ran MiXCR on the 5' RACE reads and lists one entry per CDR3 protein. The sample has approximately 470,000 distinct CDR3 sequences; approximately 15% are singletons. This sample also appeared in a second study, on yellow fever vaccine responses in identical twins.

The source material was CD4+ T cells sorted from blood. The receptors shown here come from a woman aged 18-29 years in good health. The CDR3 runs from the conserved cysteine through the conserved F or W. D genes are given only for firm matches. Clone size is stated in some rows and not others, as once, few, many or a class when expanded.

v_gene: TRBV21-1
abundance: few
len: 15
d_gene: .
j_gene: TRBJ2-7
CDR3nt: TGTGCCAGCAGCAAAGCCGGGAGAGGGATCTACGAGCAGTACTTC
CDR3aa: CASSKAGRGIYEQYF

v_gene: TRBV7-9
abundance: few
len: 14
d_gene: TRBD1
j_gene: TRBJ2-1
CDR3nt: TGTGCCAGCAGCCGAGGACAGGGTTACAATGAGCAGTTCTTC
CDR3aa: CASSRGQGYNEQFF

v_gene: TRBV7-2
abundance: few
len: 13
d_gene: TRBD1
j_gene: TRBJ1-2
CDR3nt: TGTGCCAGCAGCTCCAGGGGGGACGGTGGCTACACCTTC
CDR3aa: CASSSRGDGGYTF

v_gene: TRBV18
abundance: .
len: 13
d_gene: .
j_gene: TRBJ2-3
CDR3nt: TGTGCCAGCTCAGCTTCGGCAGCCGATACGCAGTATTTT
CDR3aa: CASSASAADTQYF

v_gene: TRBV12-3/TRBV12-4
abundance: .
len: 15
d_gene: .
j_gene: TRBJ2-1
CDR3nt: TGTGCCAGCCTAGCGAACAGGGGTATAGTAAATGAGCAGTTCTTC
CDR3aa: CASLANRGIVNEQFF

v_gene: TRBV6-2/TRBV6-3
abundance: few
len: 18
d_gene: TRBD1
j_gene: TRBJ1-5
CDR3nt: TGTGCCAGCAGTTACTCGAGACTCATACAGGGGCCGGCTCAGCCCCAGCATTTT
CDR3aa: CASSYSRLIQGPAQPQHF

v_gene: TRBV11-2
abundance: .
len: 15
d_gene: TRBD1
j_gene: TRBJ2-1
CDR3nt: TGTGCCAGCAGCTTAGAGACAGGGGTTTACAATGAGCAGTTCTTC
CDR3aa: CASSLETGVYNEQFF

v_gene: TRBV5-1
abundance: many
len: 14
d_gene: .
j_gene: TRBJ1-2
CDR3nt: TGCGCCAGCAGCTTGGACAGGGCGAACTATGGCTACACCTTC
CDR3aa: CASSLDRANYGYTF

v_gene: TRBV6-9
abundance: .
len: 15
d_gene: .
j_gene: TRBJ2-7
CDR3nt: TGTGCCAGCAGTTATTTCTCCAGAAATACCTACGAGCAGTACTTC
CDR3aa: CASSYFSRNTYEQYF

v_gene: TRBV5-1
abundance: .
len: 13
d_gene: .
j_gene: TRBJ2-2
CDR3nt: TGCGCCAGCAGCTTGCAATTCAGCGGGGAGCTGTTTTTT
CDR3aa: CASSLQFSGELFF

v_gene: TRBV5-6
abundance: .
len: 14
d_gene: .
j_gene: TRBJ1-1
CDR3nt: TGTGCCAGCAGCGTAAAACAGGGCTTCACTGAAGCTTTCTTT
CDR3aa: CASSVKQGFTEAFF

v_gene: TRBV29-1
abundance: many
len: 13
d_gene: .
j_gene: TRBJ1-5
CDR3nt: TGCAGCGTTGCAGACGGCAGCAATCAGCCCCAGCATTTT
CDR3aa: CSVADGSNQPQHF

v_gene: TRBV20-1
abundance: few
len: 12
d_gene: .
j_gene: TRBJ1-3
CDR3nt: TGCAGTGCCAGATACCCTGGAAACACCATATATTTT
CDR3aa: CSARYPGNTIYF

v_gene: TRBV6-1
abundance: few
len: 15
d_gene: TRBD1
j_gene: TRBJ1-2
CDR3nt: TGTGCCAGCAGGGGAGGACAGGGGGCCCCTGATGGCTACACCTTC
CDR3aa: CASRGGQGAPDGYTF

v_gene: TRBV5-1
abundance: few
len: 14
d_gene: .
j_gene: TRBJ2-1
CDR3nt: TGCGCCAGCTGCGGGACAAGCTCCTACAATGAGCAGTTCTTC
CDR3aa: CASCGTSSYNEQFF

v_gene: TRBV27
abundance: .
len: 13
d_gene: .
j_gene: TRBJ1-1
CDR3nt: TGTGCCAGCAGAGACCCCATCAACACTGAAGCTTTCTTT
CDR3aa: CASRDPINTEAFF

v_gene: TRBV7-7
abundance: few
len: 14
d_gene: .
j_gene: TRBJ2-1
CDR3nt: TGTGCTAGCAGCTTAGATCACTCTACCAATGAGCAGTTCTTC
CDR3aa: CASSLDHSTNEQFF

v_gene: TRBV4-3
abundance: .
len: 16
d_gene: .
j_gene: TRBJ2-6
CDR3nt: TGCGCCAGCAGCCAAGATCCCAGGGTTGGGGCCAACGTCCTGACTTTC
CDR3aa: CASSQDPRVGANVLTF

v_gene: TRBV28
abundance: many
len: 12
d_gene: .
j_gene: TRBJ2-5
CDR3nt: TGTGCCAGCAGCCTCCCGCGGGAGACCCAGTACTTC
CDR3aa: CASSLPRETQYF

v_gene: TRBV6-1
abundance: once
len: 15
d_gene: .
j_gene: TRBJ2-6
CDR3nt: TGTGCCAGCAGTGACAGGGCGTCTGGGGCCAACGTCCTGACTTTC
CDR3aa: CASSDRASGANVLTF

v_gene: TRBV25-1
abundance: .
len: 15
d_gene: TRBD1
j_gene: TRBJ1-6
CDR3nt: TGTGCCAGCAGCGGACAGGGGTTGGGGAATTCACCCCTCCACTTT
CDR3aa: CASSGQGLGNSPLHF

v_gene: TRBV12-3/TRBV12-4
abundance: .
len: 16
d_gene: TRBD2
j_gene: TRBJ2-5
CDR3nt: TGTGCCAGCAGTTTATTTCGAGCGGGGGCCCAAGAGACCCAGTACTTC
CDR3aa: CASSLFRAGAQETQYF

v_gene: TRBV7-8
abundance: few
len: 14
d_gene: TRBD2
j_gene: TRBJ2-1
CDR3nt: TGTGCCAGCAGCCACTCCGAGACTAGCCTTGAGCAGTTCTTC
CDR3aa: CASSHSETSLEQFF

v_gene: TRBV12-3/TRBV12-4
abundance: many
len: 15
d_gene: TRBD1
j_gene: TRBJ2-7
CDR3nt: TGTGCCAGCAGCTTAGGTGGACAGGGGTCCTACGAGCAGTACTTC
CDR3aa: CASSLGGQGSYEQYF

v_gene: TRBV5-1
abundance: .
len: 14
d_gene: .
j_gene: TRBJ2-1
CDR3nt: TGCGCCAGCAGCTTGTGGCAGGGGTCTGGTGAGCAGTTCTTC
CDR3aa: CASSLWQGSGEQFF

v_gene: TRBV20-1
abundance: few
len: 12
d_gene: TRBD1
j_gene: TRBJ1-5
CDR3nt: TGCAGTGCTCAGACAGGGCCAAAGCCCCAGCATTTT
CDR3aa: CSAQTGPKPQHF

v_gene: TRBV20-1
abundance: .
len: 14
d_gene: TRBD1
j_gene: TRBJ2-7
CDR3nt: TGCAGTGCTACCGGGACAGGTAATTCCTACGAGCAGTACTTC
CDR3aa: CSATGTGNSYEQYF